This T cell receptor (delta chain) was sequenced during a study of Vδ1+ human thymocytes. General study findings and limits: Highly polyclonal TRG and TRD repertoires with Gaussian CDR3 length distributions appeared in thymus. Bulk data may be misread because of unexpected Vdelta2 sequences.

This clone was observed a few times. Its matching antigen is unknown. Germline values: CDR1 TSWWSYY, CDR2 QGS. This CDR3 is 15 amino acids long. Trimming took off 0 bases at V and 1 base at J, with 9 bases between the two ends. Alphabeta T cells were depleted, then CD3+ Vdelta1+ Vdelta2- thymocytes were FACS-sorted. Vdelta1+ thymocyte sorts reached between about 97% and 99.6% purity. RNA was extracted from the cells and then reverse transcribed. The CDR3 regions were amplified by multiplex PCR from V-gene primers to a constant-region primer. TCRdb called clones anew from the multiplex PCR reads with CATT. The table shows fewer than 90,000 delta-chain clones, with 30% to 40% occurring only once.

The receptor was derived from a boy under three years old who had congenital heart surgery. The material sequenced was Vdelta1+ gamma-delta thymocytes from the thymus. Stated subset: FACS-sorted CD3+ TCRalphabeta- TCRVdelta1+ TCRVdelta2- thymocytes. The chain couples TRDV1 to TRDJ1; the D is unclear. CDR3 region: CALGELASITDKLIF. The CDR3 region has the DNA TGTGCTCTTGGGGAACTAGCCTCGATCACCGATAAACTCATCTTT.